The T cell receptor beta chain described here comes from a study of blood T cell repertoires in COVID-19. Looking at the study overall: There were acute and convalescent COVID-19 samples, and they came from the United States, Italy and Spain. In each case, the material was cDNA or gDNA derived from T cells, B-cell-depleted T cells, or PBMCs.

The CDR3 runs 15 residues. Germline V gives CDR1 SGHDT, CDR2 YYEEEE. V lost 5 bases and J 1 base, leaving 13 bases between the germline ends. In the original analysis: The assay estimated nucleated cells by amplifying reference gene primers. Sequenced by immunoSEQ multiplex PCR; TCRdb stores in-frame clones only, minus some. Clone size and V and J calls were adopted from that table, with D and trimming inferred from the DNA. The table shows 250,000 to 300,000 clones, with 80% to 90% occurring only once. This TCR was sampled from a woman in her seventies with COVID-19, enrolled during active disease. The chain employs TRBV5-6 and TRBJ2-4; tentative D call: TRBD1 (6 bases). The sample comprised peripheral blood. CDR3 region: CASSPQGFAKNIQYF. The CDR3 nucleotides read TGTGCCAGCAGTCCGCAGGGGTTTGCCAAAAACATTCAGTACTTC.